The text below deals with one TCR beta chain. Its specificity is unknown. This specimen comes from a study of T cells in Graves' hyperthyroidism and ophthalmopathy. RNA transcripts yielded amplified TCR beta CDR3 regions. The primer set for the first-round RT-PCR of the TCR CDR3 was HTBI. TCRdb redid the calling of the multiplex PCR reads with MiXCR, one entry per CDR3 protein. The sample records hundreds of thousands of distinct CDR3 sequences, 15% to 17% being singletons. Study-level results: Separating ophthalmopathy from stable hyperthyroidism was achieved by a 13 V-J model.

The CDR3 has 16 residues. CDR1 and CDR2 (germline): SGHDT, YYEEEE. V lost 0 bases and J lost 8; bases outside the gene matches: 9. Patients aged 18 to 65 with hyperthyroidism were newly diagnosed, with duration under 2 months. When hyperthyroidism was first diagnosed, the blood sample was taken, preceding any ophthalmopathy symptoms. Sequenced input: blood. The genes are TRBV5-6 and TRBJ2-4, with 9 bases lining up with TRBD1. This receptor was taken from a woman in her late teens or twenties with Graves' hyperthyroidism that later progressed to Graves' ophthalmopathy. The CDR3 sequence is CASSLAVTGGTDIQYF. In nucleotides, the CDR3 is TGTGCCAGCAGCTTGGCCGTAACAGGGGGCACGGACATTCAGTACTTC.